A selection of T cell receptor beta chains follows, all from one sample in a study of blood T cells in healthy people across ages. TCRdb passed the 5' RACE reads through MiXCR, listing each CDR3 protein once. The sample shows 800,000 to 900,000 distinct CDR3 sequences, approximately 65% of them seen only once. Sequenced input: blood. These receptors all stem from a man aged 25-40 years in good health. Each CDR3 is given without its conserved first and last residue. Fields, in order: clone size, V gene, CDR3 protein. Part of the rows lack a size; the others show once, few, many or a class for expanded clones.

NA TRBV11-2 ASNRGRSTDTQY
NA TRBV7-3 ASSPRVETEAF
NA TRBV7-9 ASSHRQGLASGANVLT
NA TRBV6-5 ASSYSTGPTGSPLH
NA TRBV20-1 SAPGTANYNEQF
few TRBV7-2 ASSLGTYTDTQY
few TRBV7-9 AEQGGDYGYT
NA TRBV5-1 ASSLVGSEDEQY
many TRBV12-3/TRBV12-4 ASSISGSTDTQY
NA TRBV6-5 ASSTPSLGHYGYT
NA TRBV7-2 ASSSPGLADYWADTQY
NA TRBV7-3 ASTLTEYQETQY
NA TRBV12-3/TRBV12-4 ASSLSTGDQPQH
NA TRBV29-1 SVEQGARTDTQY
NA TRBV18 ASSSRNSGANVLT
few TRBV5-4 ASSHRGGSSYNEQF
once TRBV6-1 ASITWGMTYGYT
NA TRBV27 ASSLAVTGELF
NA TRBV6-5 ASSFKGPYEKLF
NA TRBV12-3/TRBV12-4 ASSPGPYQETQY
NA TRBV5-1 ASTAEDFYEQY
few TRBV11-3 ASSFGGSGTDTQY
NA TRBV7-2 ASSLATTGDGYT
once TRBV29-1 SVDLTNGDGAGGYYEQY
NA TRBV7-3 ASSYGLAGVDTQY
NA TRBV3-1 ASSLQGLAVKETQY
NA TRBV12-3/TRBV12-4 ASRAQGPFYNEQY
NA TRBV20-1 SARLYEGHYEQY
NA TRBV6-5 ASSYSRRGQNFYEQY
NA TRBV4-3 ASSQEGGYSSYNSPLH
few TRBV7-2 ASSLGNGGLPYEQY
NA TRBV6-5 ASSYTSGGTSTDTQY
NA TRBV28 ASSSSGTSVYSYNEQF
NA TRBV7-9 ASSFEGSSYEQY
few TRBV7-2 ASSLSRGLAEAF
NA TRBV7-9 ASSPVRVEQF
few TRBV12-3/TRBV12-4 ASSSLAGVAYEQY
NA TRBV3-1 ASSTPWGLAGPQETQY
few TRBV6-2/TRBV6-3 ASSKEREGYEQY
NA TRBV4-2 ASSQANRALNYGYT
NA TRBV7-2 ASSSDPHYT
NA TRBV3-1 AISQVNRGSYGYT
NA TRBV20-1 SAPGWDGQETQY
NA TRBV2 ASSITLSAGYT
few TRBV6-2/TRBV6-3 ASSSYTGEQF